This TCR beta chain is from a study of T cells after posttransplantation cyclophosphamide. Study-wide findings and caveats: After PTCy, TRB diversity resembled that of CNI/methotrexate controls. Later post-transplant blood repertoires were often dominated by donor CD8+ memory clones.

About this clone: What it recognizes is unknown.

The germline V and J ends were trimmed by 5 bases and 0 bases, with 10 bases remaining between them. This CDR3 spans 14 amino acids. The germline gives CDR1 SGHAT, CDR2 FQNNGV. Sequencing used immunoSEQ multiplex PCR; TCRdb keeps in-frame clones, though not all of them. There are 11,000 to 15,000 clones in the sample; roughly 71% occur only once, and around 1.2% lies in the top ten. This chain joins TRBV11-2 and TRBJ1-1; D not certain. This clonotype was obtained from a man aged 50 to 60. The sample consisted of memory CD4+ T cells sorted from PBMCs. The CDR3 sequence is CASSKISMNTEAFF. In nucleotides, the CDR3 is TGTGCCAGCAGCAAAATTAGTATGAACACTGAAGCTTTCTTT.